This TCR beta chain was identified during a study of a mutant IDH1 vaccine in newly diagnosed glioma. Looking at the study overall: Earlier treatment was radiotherapy, temozolomide, or both, with most getting both. Findings of the study overall: Researchers report vaccine-induced immune responses in roughly 93% of patients.

Turning to this clone: Its antigen is unknown.

Documented time point: baseline, week 1 (first vaccination visit). Sample treatment: pre-vaccination baseline after standard-of-care therapy. The astrocytomas were IDH1-mutant, ATRX-negative, and WHO grade 3 or 4. The assay was immunoSEQ multiplex PCR, and TCRdb's table has in-frame clones only and misses some. The profile covers approximately 92,000 clones, with roughly 80% appearing a single time and 7.4% taken by the ten largest. Sequencing used PBMCs, obtained from a glioma patient treated with radiotherapy, temozolomide or both. This TCR was sampled from a woman aged 50 to 65 with glioma.

The CDR3 region has the DNA TGTGCCAGCACCCGAGGGCCGGGTATCGAGCAGTACTTC. It specifies CASTRGPGIEQYF. The chain employs TRBV27 and TRBJ2-7, with a weak D call TRBD2 (5 bases). Germline-derived CDR1 and CDR2 are MNHEY and SMNVEV (reference sequence). There are 13 residues in the CDR3. Trimming pared 7 bases from V and 6 bases from J, leaving 16 bases between.